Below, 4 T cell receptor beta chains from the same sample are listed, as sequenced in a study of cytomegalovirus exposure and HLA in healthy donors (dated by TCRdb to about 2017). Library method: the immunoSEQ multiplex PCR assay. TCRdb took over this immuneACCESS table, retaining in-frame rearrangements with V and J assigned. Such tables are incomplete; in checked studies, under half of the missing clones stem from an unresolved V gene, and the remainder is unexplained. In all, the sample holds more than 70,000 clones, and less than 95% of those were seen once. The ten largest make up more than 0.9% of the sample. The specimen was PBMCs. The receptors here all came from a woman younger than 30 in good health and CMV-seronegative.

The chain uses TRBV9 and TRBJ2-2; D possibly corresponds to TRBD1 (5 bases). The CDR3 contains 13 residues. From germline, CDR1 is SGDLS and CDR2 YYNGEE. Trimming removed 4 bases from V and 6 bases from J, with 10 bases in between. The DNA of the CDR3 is TGTGCCAGCAGCCCCAGGGTTGCCGGGGAGCTGTTTTTT. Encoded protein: CASSPRVAGELFF.

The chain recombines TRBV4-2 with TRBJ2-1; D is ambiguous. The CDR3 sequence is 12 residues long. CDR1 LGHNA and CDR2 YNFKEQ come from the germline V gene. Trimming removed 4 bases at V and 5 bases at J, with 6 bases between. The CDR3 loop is CASSLSDNEQFF. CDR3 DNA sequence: TGTGCCAGCAGCCTATCGGACAATGAGCAGTTCTTC.

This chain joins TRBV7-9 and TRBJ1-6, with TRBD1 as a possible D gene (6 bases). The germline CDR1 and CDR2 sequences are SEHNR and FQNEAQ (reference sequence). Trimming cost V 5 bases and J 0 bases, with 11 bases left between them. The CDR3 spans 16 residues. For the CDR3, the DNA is TGTGCCAGCAGCACCGGACAGAGCTCCTATAATTCACCCCTCCACTTT. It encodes CASSTGQSSYNSPLHF.

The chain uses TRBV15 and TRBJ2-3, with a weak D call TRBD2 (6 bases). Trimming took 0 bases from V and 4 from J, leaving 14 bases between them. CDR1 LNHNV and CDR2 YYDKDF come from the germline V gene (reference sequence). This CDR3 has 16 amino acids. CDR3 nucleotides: TGTGCCACCAGCAGAGATAGGTTACTAGCCGCAGATACGCAGTATTTT. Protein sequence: CATSRDRLLAADTQYF.